This TCR beta chain came from a study of PD-1 blockade in classical Hodgkin lymphoma. Using immunoSEQ multiplex PCR, the repertoire was profiled, and TCRdb retains in-frame clones only, with some absent. The data hold some 19,000 clones, with 70% observed a single time. Documented time point: cycle 4 day 1 (C4D1), after 6 weeks of nivolumab. All the patients suffered relapse after autologous stem cell transplantation, and brentuximab vedotin exposure differed. Thawed PBMCs underwent magnetic negative selection to yield purified CD4+ T cells. Overall study results and limits: TCR diversity rose significantly by C4D1 in CD4+ but not CD8+ cells.

A note on this clone: As yet, its antigen is unknown.

Germline CDR1 and CDR2: SNHLY and FYNNEI. The length of the CDR3 is 11 residues. V shed 4 bases and J shed 4 bases, with 4 bases lying between them. The chain has TRBV2 and TRBJ1-2, with D unresolved. The sample here was CD4+ T cells from blood, taken before the fourth cycle of nivolumab. The sequence was collected from a human donor with classical Hodgkin lymphoma. CDR3 in amino acids: CASSVLYGYTF. The CDR3 DNA is TGTGCCAGCAGTGTACTCTATGGCTACACCTTC. Full variable domain (remainder filled in from reference TRBV2 and TRBJ1-2): EPEVTQTPSHQVTQMGQEVILRCVPISNHLYFYWYRQILGQKVEFLVSFYNNEISEKSEIFDDQFSVERPDGSNFTLKIRSTKLEDSAMYFCASSVLYGYTFGSGTRLTVV.